The present entry profiles one T cell receptor (beta chain) with its context. The data belong to a study of shared clonotypes between healthy human individuals. The germline CDR1 and CDR2 sequences are SGHRS and YFSETQ. V was trimmed by 4 bases and J by 0 bases, leaving 14 bases between them. CDR3 length: 15 residues. The table came from immunoSEQ multiplex PCR; TCRdb's copy has only in-frame clones and leaves some out. The sample shows 2 million to 2.5 million clones, roughly 95% of them seen only once. The receptor was isolated from a man aged 18-30 years in good health. The V and J genes are TRBV5-1 and TRBJ2-7; D tentatively fits TRBD1 or TRBD2 (5 bases each). Sequenced input: naive CD4+ T cells sorted from blood. Regarding subset: CD45RA+ positively selected. This chain's CDR3 is CASSRDGSNSYEQYF. In DNA form, the CDR3 reads TGCGCCAGCAGCCGGGACGGATCAAACTCCTACGAGCAGTACTTC.